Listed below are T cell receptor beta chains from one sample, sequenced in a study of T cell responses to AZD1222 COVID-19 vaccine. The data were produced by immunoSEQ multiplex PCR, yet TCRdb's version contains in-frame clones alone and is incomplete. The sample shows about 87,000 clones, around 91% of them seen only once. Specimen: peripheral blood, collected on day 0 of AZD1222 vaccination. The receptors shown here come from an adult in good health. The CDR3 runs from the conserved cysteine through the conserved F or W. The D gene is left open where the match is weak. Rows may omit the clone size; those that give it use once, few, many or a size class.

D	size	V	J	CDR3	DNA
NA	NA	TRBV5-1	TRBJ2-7	CASSLVLAGHPYEQYF	TGCGCCAGCAGCTTGGTATTGGCGGGACATCCCTACGAGCAGTACTTC
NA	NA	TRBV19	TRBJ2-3	CASSIGGAGTDTQYF	TGTGCCAGTAGTATAGGGGGGGCGGGCACAGATACGCAGTATTTT
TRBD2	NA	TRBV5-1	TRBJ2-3	CASSFRTSGVDDTQYF	TGCGCCAGCAGCTTTCGGACTAGCGGGGTTGATGATACGCAGTATTTT
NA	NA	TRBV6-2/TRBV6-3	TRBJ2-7	CASSLWGPRYEQYF	TGTGCCAGCAGCCTATGGGGGCCACGCTACGAGCAGTACTTC
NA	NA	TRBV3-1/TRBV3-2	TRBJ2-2	CASSQDWARDSPVENTGELFF	TGTGCCAGCAGCCAAGATTGGGCTCGCGATAGCCCTGTAGAAAACACCGGGGAGCTGTTTTTT
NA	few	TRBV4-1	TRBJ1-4	CASSQTRGSAELFF	TGCGCCAGCAGCCAAACACGCGGGTCAGCGGAACTGTTTTTT
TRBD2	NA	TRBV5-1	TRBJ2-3	CASSLRTSGGAGTDTQYF	TGCGCCAGCAGCTTACGGACTAGCGGGGGGGCCGGCACAGATACGCAGTATTTT
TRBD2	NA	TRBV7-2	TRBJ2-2	CASRPLAGGGGELFF	TGTGCCAGCAGACCTTTAGCGGGGGGCGGCGGGGAGCTGTTTTTT
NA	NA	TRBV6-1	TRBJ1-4	CASSEALGTNEKLFF	TGTGCCAGCAGTGAAGCGCTCGGCACTAATGAAAAACTGTTTTTT
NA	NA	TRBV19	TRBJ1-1	CASSILQGSNTEAFF	TGTGCCAGTAGTATTCTGCAAGGGTCGAACACTGAAGCTTTCTTT
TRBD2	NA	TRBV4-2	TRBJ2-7	CASSHSGGASYEQYF	TGTGCCAGCAGCCATTCGGGGGGGGCCTCCTACGAGCAGTACTTC
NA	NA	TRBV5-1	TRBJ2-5	CASSLVQGETQYF	TGCGCCAGCAGCTTGGTACAGGGAGAGACCCAGTACTTC
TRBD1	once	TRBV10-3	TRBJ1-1	CAALDRANTEAFF	TGTGCCGCCTTGGACAGGGCCAACACTGAAGCTTTCTTT
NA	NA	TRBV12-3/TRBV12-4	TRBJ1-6	CASMAGWHSPLHF	TGTGCCAGCATGGCAGGCTGGCATTCACCCCTCCACTTT
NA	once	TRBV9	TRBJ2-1	CASSVTGLEQFF	TGTGCCAGCAGCGTAACAGGTCTTGAGCAGTTCTTC
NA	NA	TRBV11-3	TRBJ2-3	CASSLGVSRRDTQYF	TGTGCCAGCAGCTTAGGGGTATCCCGGAGAGATACGCAGTATTTT
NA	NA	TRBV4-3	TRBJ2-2	CASSQDPAVWGANTGELFF	TGCGCCAGCAGCCAAGATCCTGCCGTGTGGGGTGCGAACACCGGGGAGCTGTTTTTT
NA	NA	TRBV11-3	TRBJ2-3	CASSKTTVGAQYF	TGTGCCAGCAGCAAAACGACCGTCGGGGCGCAGTATTTT
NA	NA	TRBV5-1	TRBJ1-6	CASTATIAGDGDSPLHF	TGCGCCAGCACCGCGACAATCGCGGGGGATGGCGATTCACCCCTCCACTTT
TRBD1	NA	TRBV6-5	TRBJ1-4	CASSSGQGPEKLFF	TGTGCCAGCAGCTCGGGACAGGGCCCGGAAAAACTGTTTTTT
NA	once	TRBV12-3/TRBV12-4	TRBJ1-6	CASSFVNSPLHF	TGTGCCAGCAGTTTCGTAAATTCACCCCTCCACTTT
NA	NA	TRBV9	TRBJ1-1	CASSVVPFNTEAFF	TGTGCCAGCAGCGTAGTTCCGTTTAACACTGAAGCTTTCTTT
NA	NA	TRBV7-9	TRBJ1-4	CASSQPRGSKEKLFF	TGTGCCAGCAGCCAGCCCAGGGGTAGTAAGGAAAAACTGTTTTTT
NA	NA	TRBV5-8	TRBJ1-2	CASSLDLSLNYGYTF	TGTGCCAGCAGCTTGGACCTCTCCCTTAACTATGGCTACACCTTC
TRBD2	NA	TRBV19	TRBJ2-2	CASSNPPLYGGTGELFF	TGTGCCAGTAGTAACCCCCCCCTCTACGGGGGGACCGGGGAGCTGTTTTTT
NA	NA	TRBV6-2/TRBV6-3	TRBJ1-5	CASSLGLSENQPQHF	TGTGCCAGCAGTTTGGGGTTATCAGAGAATCAGCCCCAGCATTTT
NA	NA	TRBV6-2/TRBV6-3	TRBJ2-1	CASSYSQGAKWENEQFF	TGTGCCAGCAGTTACTCACAGGGTGCCAAGTGGGAAAATGAGCAGTTCTTC
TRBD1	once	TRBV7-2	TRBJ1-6	CASSLLGDSNSPLHF	TGTGCCAGCAGCTTATTGGGGGACAGCAATTCACCCCTCCACTTT
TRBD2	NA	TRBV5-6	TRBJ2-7	CASNPPETSGVDEQYF	TGTGCCAGCAACCCCCCCGAGACTAGCGGGGTCGACGAGCAGTACTTC
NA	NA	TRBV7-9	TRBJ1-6	CASSHEEGDNSPLHF	TGTGCCAGCAGCCACGAGGAGGGTGATAATTCACCCCTCCACTTT
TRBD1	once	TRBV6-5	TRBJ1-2	CASDVRGQGYGYTF	TGTGCCAGCGATGTTAGGGGACAGGGCTATGGCTACACCTTC
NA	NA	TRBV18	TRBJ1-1	CASSPGRTNTEAFF	TGTGCCAGCTCACCGGGTCGGACGAACACTGAAGCTTTCTTT
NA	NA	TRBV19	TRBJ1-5	CASSIEYREQPQHF	TGTGCCAGTAGTATTGAGTACAGGGAACAGCCCCAGCATTTT
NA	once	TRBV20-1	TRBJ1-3	CSARSEYTIYF	TGCAGTGCTAGAAGCGAGTATACCATATATTTT
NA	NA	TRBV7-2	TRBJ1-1	CASSTDRPGTTEAFF	TGTGCCAGCAGTACTGACAGACCGGGGACGACTGAAGCTTTCTTT
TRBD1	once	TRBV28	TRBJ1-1	CASSPDLGTALNTEAFF	TGTGCCAGCAGCCCCGATCTTGGGACAGCCTTGAACACTGAAGCTTTCTTT
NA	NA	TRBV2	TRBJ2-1	CASSPQAGQFF	TGTGCCAGCAGCCCCCAAGCCGGGCAGTTCTTC
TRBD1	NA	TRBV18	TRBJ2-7	CASSPSGQGLGEQYF	TGTGCCAGCTCACCTAGCGGACAGGGGCTTGGAGAGCAGTACTTC
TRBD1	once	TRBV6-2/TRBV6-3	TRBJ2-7	CASSPDRAHPTFEQYF	TGTGCCAGCAGTCCGGACAGGGCCCACCCCACCTTCGAGCAGTACTTC
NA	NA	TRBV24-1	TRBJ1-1	CATSKGGRNTEAFF	TGTGCCACCAGTAAAGGAGGAAGGAACACTGAAGCTTTCTTT